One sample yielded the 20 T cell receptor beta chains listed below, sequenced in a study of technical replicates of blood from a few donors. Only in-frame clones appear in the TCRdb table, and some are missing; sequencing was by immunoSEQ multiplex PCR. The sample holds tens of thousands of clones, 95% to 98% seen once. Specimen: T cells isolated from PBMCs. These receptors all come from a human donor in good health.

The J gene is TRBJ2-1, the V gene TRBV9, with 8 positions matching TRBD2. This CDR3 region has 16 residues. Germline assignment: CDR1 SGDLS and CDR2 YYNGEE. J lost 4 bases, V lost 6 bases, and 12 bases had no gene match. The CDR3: CASTSGGGGPYNEQFF. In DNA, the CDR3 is TGTGCCAGCACCTCGGGGGGGGGCGGGCCATACAATGAGCAGTTCTTC.

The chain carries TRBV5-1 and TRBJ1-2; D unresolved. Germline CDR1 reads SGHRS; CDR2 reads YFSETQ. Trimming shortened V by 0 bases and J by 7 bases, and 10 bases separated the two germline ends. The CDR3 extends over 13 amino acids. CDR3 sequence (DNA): TGCGCCAGCAGCTTGGCCGGGGTGAGTGGCTACACCTTC. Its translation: CASSLAGVSGYTF.

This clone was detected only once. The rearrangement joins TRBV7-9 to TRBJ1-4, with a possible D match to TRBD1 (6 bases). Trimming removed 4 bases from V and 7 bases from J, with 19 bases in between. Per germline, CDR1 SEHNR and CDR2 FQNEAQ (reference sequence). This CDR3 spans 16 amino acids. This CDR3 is CASSSTHRDLGEKLFF. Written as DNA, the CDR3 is TGTGCCAGCAGCTCGACCCACAGGGATCTGGGTGAAAAACTGTTTTTT.

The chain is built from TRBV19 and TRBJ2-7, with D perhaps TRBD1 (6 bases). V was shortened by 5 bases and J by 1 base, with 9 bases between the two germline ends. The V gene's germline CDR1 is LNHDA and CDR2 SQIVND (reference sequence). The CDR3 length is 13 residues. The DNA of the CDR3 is TGTGCCAGTAGTCTCGGACAGTCCTACGAGCAGTACTTC. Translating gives CASSLGQSYEQYF.

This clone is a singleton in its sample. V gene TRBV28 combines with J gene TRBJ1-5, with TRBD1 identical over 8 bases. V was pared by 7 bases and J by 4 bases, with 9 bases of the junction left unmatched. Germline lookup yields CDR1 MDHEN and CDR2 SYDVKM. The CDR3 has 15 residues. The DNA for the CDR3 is TGTGCCAGCACCGCACAGGGGGGCCTAAATCAGCCCCAGCATTTT. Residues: CASTAQGGLNQPQHF.

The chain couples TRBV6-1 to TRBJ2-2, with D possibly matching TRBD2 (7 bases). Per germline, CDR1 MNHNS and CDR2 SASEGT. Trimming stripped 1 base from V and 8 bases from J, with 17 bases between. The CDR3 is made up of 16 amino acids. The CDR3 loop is CASSEGAGARSGELFF. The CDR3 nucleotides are TGTGCCAGCAGTGAAGGGGCGGGGGCGAGGTCGGGGGAGCTGTTTTTT.

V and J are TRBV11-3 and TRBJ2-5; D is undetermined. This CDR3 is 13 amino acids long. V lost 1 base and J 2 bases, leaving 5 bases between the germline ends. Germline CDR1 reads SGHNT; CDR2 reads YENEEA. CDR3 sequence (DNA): TGTGCCAGCAGCTTAGGTCAGCAAGAGACCCAGTACTTC. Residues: CASSLGQQETQYF.

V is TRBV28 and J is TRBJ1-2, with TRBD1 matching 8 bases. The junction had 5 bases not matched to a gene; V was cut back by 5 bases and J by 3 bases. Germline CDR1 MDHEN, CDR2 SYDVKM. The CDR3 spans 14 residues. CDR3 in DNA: TGTGCCAGCAGTGCCTCACAGGGGGACTATGGCTACACCTTC. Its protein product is CASSASQGDYGYTF.

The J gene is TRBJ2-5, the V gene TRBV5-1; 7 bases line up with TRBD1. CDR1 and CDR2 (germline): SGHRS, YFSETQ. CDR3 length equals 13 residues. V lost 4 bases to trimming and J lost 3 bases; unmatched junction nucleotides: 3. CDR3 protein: CASSGTDEETQYF. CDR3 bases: TGCGCCAGCAGCGGGACAGATGAAGAGACCCAGTACTTC.

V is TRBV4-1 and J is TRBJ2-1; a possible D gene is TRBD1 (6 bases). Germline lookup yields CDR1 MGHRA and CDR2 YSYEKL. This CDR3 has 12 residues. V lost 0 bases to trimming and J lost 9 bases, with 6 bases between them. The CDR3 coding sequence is TGCGCCAGCAGCCAAGACAGGGGTGAGCAGTTCTTC. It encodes CASSQDRGEQFF.

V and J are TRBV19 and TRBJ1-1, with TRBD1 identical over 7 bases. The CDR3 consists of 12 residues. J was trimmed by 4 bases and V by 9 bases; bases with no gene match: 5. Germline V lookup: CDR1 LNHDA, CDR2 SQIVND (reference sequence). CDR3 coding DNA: TGTGCCAGCGGGACAGAGTCCACTGAAGCTTTCTTT. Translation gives CASGTESTEAFF.

This CDR3 is CSVDGGQGGYNEQFF. The CDR3 region has the DNA TGCAGCGTTGATGGTGGACAGGGTGGGTACAATGAGCAGTTCTTC. The chain links TRBV29-1 to TRBJ2-1, with 8 nucleotides matching TRBD1. J was trimmed by 4 bases and V by 3 bases; bases with no gene match: 8. CDR3 length: 15 amino acids. Germline CDR1 is SQVTM and CDR2 is ANQGSEA.

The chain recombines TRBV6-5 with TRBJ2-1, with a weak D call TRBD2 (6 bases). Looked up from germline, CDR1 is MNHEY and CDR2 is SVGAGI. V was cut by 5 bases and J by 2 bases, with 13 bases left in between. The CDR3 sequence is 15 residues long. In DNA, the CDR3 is TGTGCCAGCAGTCCCGGGGAGCGGGCCTACAATGAGCAGTTCTTC. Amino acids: CASSPGERAYNEQFF.

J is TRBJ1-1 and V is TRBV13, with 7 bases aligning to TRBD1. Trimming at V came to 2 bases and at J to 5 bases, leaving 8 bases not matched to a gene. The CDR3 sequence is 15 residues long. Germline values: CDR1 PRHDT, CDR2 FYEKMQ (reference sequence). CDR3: CASSLRRGRGTEAFF. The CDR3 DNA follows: TGTGCCAGCAGCTTAAGGAGGGGGCGAGGGACTGAAGCTTTCTTT.

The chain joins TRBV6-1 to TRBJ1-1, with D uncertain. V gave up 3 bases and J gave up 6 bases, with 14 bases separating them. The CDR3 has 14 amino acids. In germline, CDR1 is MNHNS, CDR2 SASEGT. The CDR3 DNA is TGTGCCAGCAGTGATATAGTGACGGAGGCTGAAGCTTTCTTT. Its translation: CASSDIVTEAEAFF.

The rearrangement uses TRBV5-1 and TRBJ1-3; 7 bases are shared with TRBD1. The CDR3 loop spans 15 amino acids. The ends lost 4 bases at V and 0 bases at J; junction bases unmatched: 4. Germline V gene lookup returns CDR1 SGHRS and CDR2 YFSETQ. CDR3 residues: CASSVGQSSGNTIYF. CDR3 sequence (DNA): TGCGCCAGCAGCGTGGGACAGTCCTCTGGAAACACCATATATTTT.

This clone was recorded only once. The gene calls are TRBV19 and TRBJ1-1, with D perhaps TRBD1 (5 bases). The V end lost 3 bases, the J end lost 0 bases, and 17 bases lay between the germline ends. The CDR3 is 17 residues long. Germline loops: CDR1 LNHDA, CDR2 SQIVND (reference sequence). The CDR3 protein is CASSISRVFSMNTEAFF. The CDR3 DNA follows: TGTGCCAGTAGTATCAGCAGGGTGTTTAGCATGAACACTGAAGCTTTCTTT.

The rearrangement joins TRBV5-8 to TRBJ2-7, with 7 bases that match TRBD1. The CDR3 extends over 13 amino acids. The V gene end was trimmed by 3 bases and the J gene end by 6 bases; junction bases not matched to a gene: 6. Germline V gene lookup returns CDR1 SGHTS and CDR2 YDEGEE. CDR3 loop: CASSSLDRTEQYF. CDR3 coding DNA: TGTGCCAGCAGCTCTTTGGACAGGACCGAGCAGTACTTC.

The CDR3 spells CASSSTGGNIQYF. The CDR3 DNA follows: TGTGCCAGCAGCTCAACAGGGGGCAACATTCAGTACTTC. This sequence joins TRBV5-4 and TRBJ2-4, with 9 nucleotides matching TRBD1. V lost 3 bases, J lost 7 bases, and 2 bases stayed unmatched. CDR1 and CDR2 from the germline V gene are SGHNT and YYREEE (reference sequence). The CDR3 covers 13 residues.

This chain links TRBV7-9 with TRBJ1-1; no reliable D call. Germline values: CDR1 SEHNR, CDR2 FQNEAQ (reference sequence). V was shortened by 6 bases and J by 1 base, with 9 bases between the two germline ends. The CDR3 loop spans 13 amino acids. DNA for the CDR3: TGTGCCAGCAGTCCACAGCAGAACACTGAAGCTTTCTTT. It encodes CASSPQQNTEAFF.